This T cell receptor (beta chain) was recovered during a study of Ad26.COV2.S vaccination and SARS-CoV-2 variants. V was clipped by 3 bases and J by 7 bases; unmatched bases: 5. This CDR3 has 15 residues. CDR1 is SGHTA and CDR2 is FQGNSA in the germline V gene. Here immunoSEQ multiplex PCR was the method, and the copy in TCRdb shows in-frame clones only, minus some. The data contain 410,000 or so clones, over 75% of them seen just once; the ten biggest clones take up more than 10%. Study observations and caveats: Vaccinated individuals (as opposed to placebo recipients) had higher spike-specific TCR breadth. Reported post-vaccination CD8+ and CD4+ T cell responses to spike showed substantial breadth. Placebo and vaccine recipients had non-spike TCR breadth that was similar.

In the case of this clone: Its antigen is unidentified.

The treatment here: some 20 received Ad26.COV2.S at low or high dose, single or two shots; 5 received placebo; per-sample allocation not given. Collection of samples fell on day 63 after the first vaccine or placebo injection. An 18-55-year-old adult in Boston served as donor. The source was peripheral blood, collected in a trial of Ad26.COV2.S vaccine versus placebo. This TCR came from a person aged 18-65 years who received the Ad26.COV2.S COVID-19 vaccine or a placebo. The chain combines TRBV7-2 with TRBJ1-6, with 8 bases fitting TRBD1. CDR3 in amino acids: CASSLAGTGNSPLHF. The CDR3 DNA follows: TGTGCCAGCAGCTTGGCCGGGACAGGAAATTCACCCCTCCACTTT.